The clone carrying this TCR beta chain appeared a few times. These data come from a study of early T cells in non-severe SARS-CoV-2 infection. TCRdb reanalysed the 5' RACE reads using MiXCR and keeps one entry per CDR3 protein. The sample contains under 85,000 distinct CDR3 sequences, more than 13% of which appear only once. The CDR3 runs to 17 residues. CDR1 and CDR2 from the germline V gene are LGHDT and YNNKEL (reference sequence). V shed 4 bases, J shed 2 bases, and the junction held 14 bases outside the gene matches. This chain joins TRBV3-1 and TRBJ2-7; 7 bases agree with TRBD2. This sequence was found in an adult who was a healthcare worker with PCR-confirmed SARS-CoV-2 infection or an uninfected control (not recorded which). Sequencing used whole blood. The CDR3 here is CASSPDRSSGNPYEQYF. The CDR3 DNA sequence: TGTGCCAGCAGCCCAGATCGGTCTAGCGGAAATCCCTACGAGCAGTACTTC.